The 16 T cell receptor beta chains reported below all come from one sample, sequenced in a study of cytomegalovirus exposure and HLA in healthy donors. Primers included in the PCR were 60 Vbeta and 13 Jbeta primers. Generated by immunoSEQ multiplex PCR, the TCRdb table keeps only in-frame clones and is missing some. The data contain about 170,000 clones, about 59% of them singletons. The sample comprised PBMCs. These receptors all come from a man aged 35 to 55 in good health and CMV-seronegative.

The gene calls are TRBV6-1 and TRBJ2-7, with 12 bases identical to TRBD2. The V segment lost 4 bases and the J segment 1 base; nucleotides outside the gene matches: 5. The germline gives CDR1 MNHNS, CDR2 SASEGT. This CDR3 is 16 amino acids long. The CDR3 loop reads CASSARLAGESYEQYF. The CDR3 DNA reads as TGTGCCAGCAGTGCCAGACTAGCGGGAGAGTCCTACGAGCAGTACTTC.

This chain joins TRBV21-1 and TRBJ2-7; TRBD2 was called by the table and not checked on the DNA. TRBV21-1 corresponds to a pseudogene. This CDR3 is built from 13 residues. This CDR3 reads CARIPPTNYEQYF. The DNA for the CDR3 is TGTGCCAGAATTCCTCCGACTAACTACGAGCAGTACTTC.

The chain combines TRBV9 with TRBJ2-3; 8 bases line up with TRBD2. The CDR3 covers 16 residues. V dropped 3 bases and J dropped 0; count of bases not matched to a gene: 6. Looked up from germline, CDR1 is SGDLS and CDR2 is YYNGEE. The DNA of the CDR3 is TGTGCCAGCAGCGCCGTTAGCGGGATAAGCACAGATACGCAGTATTTT. As protein: CASSAVSGISTDTQYF.

Worth noting for this clone: A junction boundary mismatches the germline segment, possibly from a read error. This chain connects TRBV7-9 to TRBJ1-3, with 7 bases fitting TRBD1. Germline V CDR1 and CDR2: SEHNR, FQNEAQ (reference sequence). This CDR3 contains 19 residues. The CDR3 DNA is TGTTCCAGCAGCCTCTCAGGGGGGATAGCCCTCTTCTCTGGAAACACCATATATTTT. Its translation: CSSSLSGGIALFSGNTIYF.

With regard to this clone: Compared with germline, one end of the junction differs, possibly owing to a read error. The V and J genes are TRBV15 and TRBJ2-7, with 8 positions matching TRBD2. Germline values: CDR1 LNHNV, CDR2 YYDKDF (reference sequence). There are 11 residues in the CDR3. The CDR3 coding sequence is TGTGCCACCCGCCCGGGGGGGGTCGAACACTTC. This gives the protein CATRPGGVEHF.

The J gene is TRBJ2-2, the V gene TRBV11-2, with 11 bases fitting TRBD2. Germline CDR1 and CDR2: SGHAT and FQNNGV. The CDR3 is made up of 16 amino acids. The ends lost 7 bases at V and 4 bases at J; junction bases unmatched: 8. The CDR3 DNA follows: TGTGCCAGCACCCAGACTAGCGGGGATCGCACCGGGGAGCTGTTTTTT. Protein product: CASTQTSGDRTGELFF. Looking up the rest from reference TRBV11-2 and TRBJ2-2 gives the full variable domain: EAGVAQSPRYKIIEKRQSVAFWCNPISGHATLYWYQQILGQGPKLLIQFQNNGVVDDSQLPKDRFSAERLKGVDSTLKIQPAKLEDSAVYLCASTQTSGDRTGELFFGEGSRLTVL.

This clone has just a few counts. Written as DNA, the CDR3 is TGTGCCAGCAGCGGAGACAGGGCAAATGAAAAACTGTTTTTT. Translating it yields CASSGDRANEKLFF. This sequence joins TRBV9 and TRBJ1-4; 7 bases align to TRBD1. The ends lost 3 bases at V and 5 bases at J; junction bases unmatched: 4. CDR3 length: 14 amino acids. Germline V lookup: CDR1 SGDLS, CDR2 YYNGEE.

The chain couples TRBV5-1 to TRBJ1-6; 9 bases map to TRBD1. The CDR3 has 16 amino acids. From germline, CDR1 is SGHRS and CDR2 YFSETQ. The J segment lost 5 bases and the V segment lost 4 bases, leaving 7 bases of the junction unmatched. This CDR3 is CASSHRGQSDNSPLHF. The DNA of the CDR3 is TGCGCCAGCAGCCACAGGGGGCAGTCCGATAATTCACCCCTCCACTTT.

The chain uses TRBV5-5 and TRBJ1-3; 9 bases align to TRBD1. V lost 4 bases to trimming and J lost 7 bases; unmatched junction nucleotides: 6. This CDR3 region has 14 residues. Germline CDR1 SGHKS, CDR2 YYEKEE (reference sequence). CDR3: CASSPRTGENTIYF. The CDR3 bases are TGTGCCAGCAGCCCTAGGACAGGGGAGAACACCATATATTTT.

The V gene is TRBV6-5, the J gene TRBJ1-5; 9 bases are a match to TRBD1. Germline V gene data show CDR1 as MNHEY and CDR2 as SVGAGI. The V and J ends lost 5 bases and 7 bases, in that order; junction bases with no gene match: 3. The CDR3 length is 13 residues. The CDR3 protein is CASSKGQGQPQHF. CDR3 coding DNA: TGTGCCAGCAGTAAGGGACAGGGACAGCCCCAGCATTTT.

The CDR3 bases are TGCGCCAGCAGCACGTCTGGGGCCTCCTACGAGCAGTACTTC. Protein sequence: CASSTSGASYEQYF. This rearrangement joins TRBV5-1 to TRBJ2-7, with TRBD1 as a possible D gene (5 bases). From germline, CDR1 is SGHRS and CDR2 YFSETQ. Between the trimmed V and J ends, which lost 4 bases and 0 bases, there was a span of 11 bases. CDR3 size: 14 residues.

This chain connects TRBV5-4 to TRBJ2-5; TRBD1 matches 7 bases. The better agreement between TRBJ2-7 and the DNA end casts doubt on the J call. The germline V gene has CDR1 SGHNT and CDR2 YYREEE (reference sequence). CDR3 length: 14 amino acids. CDR3 nucleotides: TGTGCCAGCAGCTTGGAGGCAGGGGGTTACGAGCAGTACTTC. It yields the protein CASSLEAGGYEQYF.

The gene calls are TRBV4-3 and TRBJ2-4; 8 bases map to TRBD1. There are 16 residues in the CDR3. In germline, CDR1 is LGHNA, CDR2 YSLEER. The V segment lost 1 base and the J segment 4 bases; nucleotides outside the gene matches: 6. CDR3 in amino acids: CASSQVRQGRKNIQYF. The DNA of the CDR3 is TGCGCCAGCAGCCAAGTTCGACAGGGGAGAAAAAACATTCAGTACTTC.

The chain joins TRBV5-6 to TRBJ2-1; 9 bases agree with TRBD1. With V trimmed by 1 base and J by 4 bases, 3 bases remained unmatched. The CDR3 runs to 15 residues. Germline CDR1 is SGHDT and CDR2 is YYEEEE. The CDR3 region is CASSLLDRGYNEQFF. CDR3 nucleotides: TGTGCCAGCAGCTTGCTAGACAGGGGGTACAATGAGCAGTTCTTC.

This clone appeared once. V and J are TRBV11-2 and TRBJ2-7; 9 bases match TRBD1. CDR3 length: 15 residues. CDR1 SGHAT and CDR2 FQNNGV come from the germline V gene. J gave up 7 bases and V 5 bases, and 12 bases lay outside the gene matches. Here the CDR3 reads CASSGHRDREREQYF. The CDR3 DNA is TGTGCCAGCAGCGGCCACCGGGACAGGGAAAGGGAGCAGTACTTC. Together with reference TRBV11-2 and TRBJ2-7, the CDR3 gives the full variable domain: EAGVAQSPRYKIIEKRQSVAFWCNPISGHATLYWYQQILGQGPKLLIQFQNNGVVDDSQLPKDRFSAERLKGVDSTLKIQPAKLEDSAVYLCASSGHRDREREQYFGPGTRLTVT.

The chain links TRBV7-6 to TRBJ2-7; 9 positions agree with TRBD1. CDR3 length: 15 residues. Germline V CDR1 and CDR2: SGHVS, FNYEAQ. V was pared by 1 base and J by 7 bases, with 8 bases of the junction left unmatched. CDR3 in DNA: TGTGCCAGCAGCTTAGAATCGACAGGGGGGCCGGAGCAGTACTTC. It is translated as CASSLESTGGPEQYF.